These T cell receptor beta chains were read from a single sample in a study of CD8+CD57+ T cells in acquired aplastic anemia. TCRdb reanalysed the reads using MiXCR and keeps one entry per CDR3 protein. The sample has about 220,000 distinct CDR3 sequences, around half seen once; the top ten hold less than 9%. Sequencing input: sorted CD4+, CD8+, or CD8+CD57+ T cells (not recorded which) from PBMCs. These receptor sequences come from a human donor with aplastic anemia. The CDR3 runs from the conserved cysteine through the conserved F or W. D genes are given only for firm matches. The size entry is marked missing in some rows and otherwise reads once, few, many or a size class.

NA	TRBD1	TRBV20-1	TRBJ1-1	TGCAGTGCTAGAGTCACGGGGACAGCCACTGAAGCTTTCTTT	CSARVTGTATEAFF
NA	NA	TRBV7-2	TRBJ1-3	TGTGCCAGCAGCTTGATGCGTTACGGAAACACCATATATTTT	CASSLMRYGNTIYF
NA	TRBD2	TRBV25-1	TRBJ2-3	TGTGCCAGCAGTTGGGAGCGGGGGAGCACAGATACGCTGTATTTT	CASSWERGSTDTLYF
few	TRBD1	TRBV2	TRBJ1-6	TGTGCCAGCAGCGCCGGACAGGGCGGAGGTTGGACCCTCCACTTT	CASSAGQGGGWTLHF
NA	NA	TRBV12-3/TRBV12-4	TRBJ1-6	TGTGCCAGCAGTTTAGTGGGCAGTAATTCACCCCTCCACTTT	CASSLVGSNSPLHF
NA	TRBD2	TRBV7-2	TRBJ2-3	TGTGCCAGCAGCTTCGGGACTAGCCTGACAGATACGCAGTATTTT	CASSFGTSLTDTQYF
many	TRBD2	TRBV4-1	TRBJ2-3	TGCGCCAGCAGCCTTCTAGCGGGCACAGATACGCAGTATTTT	CASSLLAGTDTQYF
NA	TRBD2	TRBV20-1	TRBJ2-7	TGCAGTGCCGAGATAGCGGGGGCGAGCTCCTACGAGCAGTACTTC	CSAEIAGASSYEQYF
NA	NA	TRBV7-2	TRBJ2-5	TGTGCCAGCAGCACGGGACGGACCCAAGAGACCCAGTACTTC	CASSTGRTQETQYF
NA	NA	TRBV20-1	TRBJ1-1	TGCAGTGCTAGCCCAGGGGCTCGGGACACTGAAGCTTTCTTT	CSASPGARDTEAFF
many	TRBD2	TRBV20-1	TRBJ2-7	TGCAGTGCTAGAGGGCGGAGACTAGCGGGGGATTCATCCTACGAGCAGTACTTC	CSARGRRLAGDSSYEQYF
many	NA	TRBV2	TRBJ2-3	TGTGCCAGCAGTGCCACAGAGACCACAGATACGCAGTATTTT	CASSATETTDTQYF
NA	NA	TRBV10-3	TRBJ2-7	TGTGCCATCGGCCCTGTCTCCTACGAGCAGTACTTC	CAIGPVSYEQYF
few	NA	TRBV7-6	TRBJ1-6	TGTGCCAGCAGCCCTAGTTGGGGAGACTATAATTCACCCCTCCACTTT	CASSPSWGDYNSPLHF
NA	NA	TRBV2	TRBJ2-7	TGTGCCAGCATTGGGCCCCACGAGCAGTACTTC	CASIGPHEQYF
many	TRBD2	TRBV5-5	TRBJ2-5	TGTGCCAGCAGCACCTGGACTAGCGGAGAGACCCAGTACTTC	CASSTWTSGETQYF
NA	NA	TRBV7-2	TRBJ2-7	TGTGCCAGCAGCCAAACGTCGGACTACGAGCAGTACTTC	CASSQTSDYEQYF
few	TRBD2	TRBV20-1	TRBJ2-7	TGCAGTGCTAGATTACTAGCGCCCGAGCAGTACTTC	CSARLLAPEQYF
many	NA	TRBV7-9	TRBJ2-7	TGTGCCAGCGGGCAGAGGAGCTCCTACGAGCAGTACTTC	CASGQRSSYEQYF
many	TRBD2	TRBV27	TRBJ2-5	TGTGCCAGCAGCAAATTGGGGGGGGAGACCCAGTACTTC	CASSKLGGETQYF
NA	TRBD1	TRBV29-1	TRBJ1-1	TGCAGCGCCGACAGGGGAACTGAAGCTTTCTTT	CSADRGTEAFF
many	NA	TRBV7-9	TRBJ2-6	TGTGCCAGCAGCGAAACTACCGGGACTGGGGCCAACGTCCTGACTTTC	CASSETTGTGANVLTF
NA	NA	TRBV9	TRBJ1-2	TGTGCCAGCAGCCCTAACGATGCCGGGCCCTATGGCTACACCTTC	CASSPNDAGPYGYTF
once	TRBD2	TRBV19	TRBJ2-2	TGTGCCAGTGGGGGACTAGCCTTCACCGGGGAGCTGTTTTTT	CASGGLAFTGELFF
NA	NA	TRBV28	TRBJ1-1	TGTGCCAGCAGCCCGGTAGTGAGGACTGAAGCTTTCTTT	CASSPVVRTEAFF
once	NA	TRBV7-9	TRBJ1-1	TGTGCCGGCAGCTTCGGAGTTAGTGGCACTGAAGCTTTCTTT	CAGSFGVSGTEAFF
many	NA	TRBV19	TRBJ2-1	TGTGCCAGTGCCACAACAGGCAGGGACAATGAGCAGTTCTTC	CASATTGRDNEQFF
many	TRBD2	TRBV7-2	TRBJ2-3	TGTGCCAGCAGCTTTACTAGCGGGGGGACCCGAAATACGCAGTATTTT	CASSFTSGGTRNTQYF
few	NA	TRBV24-1	TRBJ2-5	TGTGCCACCAGTGACCCGGAGGGGACACAAGAGACCCAGTACTTC	CATSDPEGTQETQYF
NA	TRBD1	TRBV10-3	TRBJ1-5	TGTGCCATCGGTGTAGGGACAGGAGCTAATAGCAATCAGCCCCAGCATTTT	CAIGVGTGANSNQPQHF
once	TRBD1	TRBV15	TRBJ2-7	TGTGCCACCAGCAGCTTGTCCGGGACAGGGTACGAGCAGTACTTC	CATSSLSGTGYEQYF
many	TRBD1	TRBV7-9	TRBJ1-3	TGTGCCAGCAGCCCCCCTTTTTTTGACAGGGCAAAAGGCTCTGGAAACACCATATATTTT	CASSPPFFDRAKGSGNTIYF
many	NA	TRBV11-2	TRBJ1-2	TGTGCCAGCAGCTTAAGTTCGGGCGCGGCAGGGAGATGGGGCTACACCTTC	CASSLSSGAAGRWGYTF
NA	TRBD1	TRBV7-4	TRBJ2-3	TGTGCCAGTAGTCTAGGACAGGGGACGCAGTATTTT	CASSLGQGTQYF
NA	NA	TRBV11-3	TRBJ1-5	NA	CASSLGTGQKHSVLRHF
many	NA	TRBV10-1	TRBJ1-1	TGCGCCAGCAGTGAGTCGACTCAACGGACGGATGAAGCTTTCTTT	CASSESTQRTDEAFF
NA	NA	TRBV7-3	TRBJ2-5	TGTGCCAGCAGCCCACTTTGGGGGGAGACCCAGTACTTC	CASSPLWGETQYF
NA	TRBD1	TRBV7-8	TRBJ2-7	TGTGCCAGCAGCGAGGGACAGGGGCGGATCTACGAGCAGTACTTC	CASSEGQGRIYEQYF
NA	TRBD1	TRBV7-9	TRBJ2-7	TGTGCCAGCAGCAATGGACAGGGGGCCTCCTACGAGCAGTACTTC	CASSNGQGASYEQYF